The 17 T cell receptor beta chains in this list originate from one sample, sequenced in a study of cytomegalovirus exposure and HLA in healthy donors. This PCR relied on a set of 60 Vbeta primers and 13 Jbeta primers. Produced via immunoSEQ multiplex PCR; TCRdb's table is partial and in-frame only. Among roughly 110,000 clones listed, around 64% were seen once. The material sequenced was PBMCs. The receptors originated from a woman aged 25 to 39 in good health and CMV-seronegative.

V and J are TRBV28 and TRBJ2-1; 12 nucleotides match TRBD2. Trimming took 6 bases from V and 6 from J; bases not matched to a gene: 9. The CDR3 consists of 16 residues. Germline V lookup: CDR1 MDHEN, CDR2 SYDVKM. The CDR3 is CASSSHASGRANEQFF. The CDR3 coding sequence is TGTGCCAGCAGCTCCCACGCTAGCGGGAGGGCCAATGAGCAGTTCTTC.

The chain combines TRBV6-1 with TRBJ1-2; 8 bases line up with TRBD1. This CDR3 is 15 amino acids long. Germline assignment: CDR1 MNHNS and CDR2 SASEGT. Trimming cost V 1 base and J 4 bases; bases outside gene matches: 5. CDR3 in amino acids: CASSEGGGQVYGYTF. The CDR3 DNA reads TGTGCCAGCAGTGAAGGGGGGGGACAGGTCTATGGCTACACCTTC.

About this clone itself: The junction departs from the called germline gene at one end, perhaps through a read error. V is TRBV7-7 and J is TRBJ2-5, with 10 bases that match TRBD1. CDR1 and CDR2 (germline): SSHAT, FNYEAQ (reference sequence). The CDR3 extends over 13 amino acids. Here the CDR3 DNA reads TGTGCTAGCACAAACCCGGGACAGGGGCCCCAGTACTTC. Translated: CASTNPGQGPQYF.

The chain has TRBV5-1 and TRBJ2-2; no clear D gene. This CDR3 is built from 13 residues. V lost 0 bases, J lost 6 bases, and 6 bases lay in between. CDR1 and CDR2 (germline): SGHRS, YFSETQ. The CDR3 nucleotides read TGCGCCAGCAGCTTGGGGGCTTCCGGGGAGCTGTTTTTT. Amino acid sequence: CASSLGASGELFF.

This chain uses TRBV28 with TRBJ1-6; 7 bases line up with TRBD1. Germline lookup yields CDR1 MDHEN and CDR2 SYDVKM. The CDR3 totals 14 residues. After removal of 3 bases from V and 7 bases from J, the junction contained 3 bases not matched to a gene. CDR3 DNA: TGTGCCAGCAGTTTCCCGGACAGGAATTCACCCCTCCACTTT. Translating gives CASSFPDRNSPLHF.

V is TRBV28 and J is TRBJ2-7, with a tentative D call TRBD1 (6 bases). CDR3 length equals 14 residues. The germline gives CDR1 MDHEN, CDR2 SYDVKM. V lost 3 bases to trimming and J lost 0 bases, with 9 bases between them. Here the CDR3 reads CASSFGQLSYEQYF. CDR3 DNA: TGTGCCAGCAGTTTCGGACAGCTCTCCTACGAGCAGTACTTC.

This clone was seen a few times. This sequence joins TRBV28 and TRBJ2-7, with TRBD2 as a possible D gene (5 bases). Per the germline V gene, CDR1 is MDHEN and CDR2 is SYDVKM. This CDR3 has 15 amino acids. V shed 7 bases and J shed 2 bases, with 18 bases lying between them. CDR3: CASMSLRLRTYEQYF. CDR3 coding DNA: TGTGCCAGCATGAGTTTAAGACTAAGGACCTACGAGCAGTACTTC. The full variable domain, rest sourced from reference TRBV28 and TRBJ2-7, is DVKVTQSSRYLVKRTGEKVFLECVQDMDHENMFWYRQDPGLGLRLIYFSYDVKMKEKGDIPEGYSVSREKKERFSLILESASTNQTSMYLCASMSLRLRTYEQYFGPGTRLTVT.

The rearrangement joins TRBV5-1 to TRBJ1-2, with D maybe TRBD1 (5 bases). This CDR3 region has 14 residues. The V end lost 6 bases, the J end lost 4 bases, and 16 bases lay between the germline ends. Germline CDR1 is SGHRS and CDR2 is YFSETQ. In DNA form, the CDR3 reads TGCGCCAGCACCTCGGGGGGTATGAGCTATGGCTACACCTTC. Encoded protein: CASTSGGMSYGYTF.

The CDR3 DNA is TGTGCCAGCAGCCTCAGAACAGGGATCTCCTACGAGCAGTACTTC. Residues: CASSLRTGISYEQYF. This chain links TRBV4-2 with TRBJ2-5; possible D gene TRBD1, 6 bases. The J call may not be correct, given that the DNA end is closer to TRBJ2-7. The germline CDR1 and CDR2 sequences are LGHNA and YNFKEQ. The CDR3 has 15 amino acids.

This clone has only a few counts. The J gene is TRBJ2-1, the V gene TRBV7-2, with TRBD2 matching over 8 bases. Germline trimming cut 2 bases from V and 0 bases from J; bases unmatched to any gene: 3. Germline loops: CDR1 SGHTA, CDR2 FQGNSA. This CDR3 comprises 16 residues. In nucleotides, the CDR3 is TGTGCCAGCAGCTTACCCGGGACTAGCTCCTACAATGAGCAGTTCTTC. This encodes CASSLPGTSSYNEQFF.

The chain carries TRBV11-2 and TRBJ2-3; no reliable D call. The CDR3 is made up of 15 amino acids. Looked up from germline, CDR1 is SGHAT and CDR2 is FQNNGV. Deletions cut 2 bases from V and 0 bases from J, with 9 bases between. CDR3 amino acids: CASSLIAVSTDTQYF. In DNA form, the CDR3 reads TGTGCCAGCAGCTTAATAGCTGTAAGCACAGATACGCAGTATTTT.

The chain links TRBV6-5 to TRBJ2-3, with D perhaps TRBD1 (6 bases). The CDR3 spans 14 residues. Trimming took 5 bases from V and 4 from J, leaving 13 bases between them. Germline CDR1 and CDR2: MNHEY and SVGAGI. CDR3 coding DNA: TGTGCCAGCAGTCAGCCGACAGGTGCAGATACGCAGTATTTT. Protein sequence: CASSQPTGADTQYF.

The V and J genes are TRBV7-9 and TRBJ1-2; 8 bases are shared with TRBD1. CDR3 size: 14 residues. CDR1 SEHNR and CDR2 FQNEAQ come from the germline V gene (reference sequence). The junction had 3 bases not matched to a gene; V was cut back by 0 bases and J by 6 bases. The CDR3 reads CASSLAGQVNGYTF. CDR3 coding DNA: TGTGCCAGCAGCTTAGCGGGACAGGTTAATGGCTACACCTTC.

The chain carries TRBV29-1 and TRBJ1-3, with TRBD1 matching over 10 bases. From germline, CDR1 is SQVTM and CDR2 ANQGSEA. The CDR3 covers 14 residues. Germline trimming cut 6 bases from V and 3 bases from J; bases unmatched to any gene: 5. DNA of the CDR3: TGCAGCGTGGGACAGGGGCAAAATGGAAACACCATATATTTT. This encodes CSVGQGQNGNTIYF.

This clone came up a few times. The chain has TRBV21-1 and TRBJ2-7; the table assigns TRBD2, which was not confirmed against the DNA. TRBV21-1 is recorded as a pseudogene. The CDR3 extends over 18 amino acids. The CDR3, as DNA: TGTGCCAGCAGCAAACATGGAGGATACGGACTAGCGGGAGACGAGCAGTACTTC. This codes for CASSKHGGYGLAGDEQYF.

This clone has more than one count but fewer than ten. This CDR3 reads CASSLFSKETQYF. The CDR3, as DNA: TGTGCCAGCAGTTTATTTTCCAAAGAGACCCAGTACTTC. The rearrangement joins TRBV28 to TRBJ2-5; no definite D call. Germline assignment: CDR1 MDHEN and CDR2 SYDVKM. This CDR3 is 13 amino acids long. V gave up 1 base and J gave up 3 bases, with 6 bases separating them.

This chain links TRBV10-2 with TRBJ1-2; no definite D call. CDR3 size: 12 residues. CDR1 is WSHSY and CDR2 is SAAADI in the germline V gene. Trimming took off 6 bases at V and 3 bases at J, with 8 bases between the two ends. The CDR3 DNA reads as TGCGCCAGCAGGCGGTCAGACTATGGCTACACCTTC. It yields the protein CASRRSDYGYTF.